This paragraph covers one TCR beta chain sequence. The CDR3 contains 13 residues. Germline CDR1 is MDHEN and CDR2 is SYDVKM. The V and J ends lost 7 bases and 5 bases, in that order; junction bases with no gene match: 6. The sample belongs to a study of blood T cell repertoires in COVID-19. Study as a whole: Samples representing acute and convalescent COVID-19 were sourced from the United States, Italy and Spain. T cells, B-cell-depleted T cells, or PBMCs supplied cDNA or gDNA.

In the original analysis: Cell counts per sample came from amplifying reference gene primers. The protocol was immunoSEQ multiplex PCR, while the TCRdb copy is restricted to in-frame clones and leaves out a portion. That table is the source of V, J and clone size, and D and trimming were worked out from the DNA. Of 100,000 or so clones listed, around 79% are singletons. Sequencing was done on a sample of peripheral blood. J is TRBJ2-3 and V is TRBV28; 7 nucleotides match TRBD1. This sequence originates from a human donor in a cohort sampled during active COVID-19. The CDR3 reads CASTWTGIDTQYF. CDR3 in DNA: TGTGCCAGCACCTGGACAGGTATAGATACGCAGTATTTT.